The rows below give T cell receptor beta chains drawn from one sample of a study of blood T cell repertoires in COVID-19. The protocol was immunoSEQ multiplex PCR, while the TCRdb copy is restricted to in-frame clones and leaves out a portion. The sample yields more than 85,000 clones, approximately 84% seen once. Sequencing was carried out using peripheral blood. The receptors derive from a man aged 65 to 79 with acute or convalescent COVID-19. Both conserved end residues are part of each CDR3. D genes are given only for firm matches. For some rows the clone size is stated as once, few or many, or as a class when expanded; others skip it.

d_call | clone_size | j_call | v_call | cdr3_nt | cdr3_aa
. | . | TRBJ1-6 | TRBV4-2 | TGTGCCAGCAGCCAAGGTTGGTCATCTAGTTCACCCCTCCACTTT | CASSQGWSSSSPLHF
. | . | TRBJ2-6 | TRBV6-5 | TGTGCCACCTCTTGGGCGGGGACCAACGTCCTGACTTTC | CATSWAGTNVLTF
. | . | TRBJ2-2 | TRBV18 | TGTGCCAGCTCACCGTCGGGGGTCGCCGGGGAGCTGTTTTTT | CASSPSGVAGELFF
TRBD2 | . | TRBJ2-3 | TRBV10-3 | TGTGCCATCAGTGAGTCGGGGGGACTAGCGGGAGAGGATACGCAGTATTTT | CAISESGGLAGEDTQYF
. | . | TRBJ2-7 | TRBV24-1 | TGTGCCACCAGTGATTTGCGCAGGGGTCGCGAGAGGAGCGAGCAGTACTTC | CATSDLRRGRERSEQYF
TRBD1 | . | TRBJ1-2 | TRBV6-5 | TGTGCCAGCAGTTCCCCCGACAGGGGAAACTATGGCTACACCTTC | CASSSPDRGNYGYTF
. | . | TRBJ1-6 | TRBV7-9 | TGTGCCAGCAGCTTGGACATGAATTCACCCCTCCACTTT | CASSLDMNSPLHF
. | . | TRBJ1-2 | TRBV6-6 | TGTGCCAGCATTCCACGGCCGGGGTTCATTGGCTACACCTTC | CASIPRPGFIGYTF
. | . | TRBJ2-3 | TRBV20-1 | TGCAGTGCCGCTCGGGCAGATACGCAGTATTTT | CSAARADTQYF
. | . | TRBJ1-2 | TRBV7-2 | TGTGCCAGCAGCTTATCCAGGGCAGTCGGCTACACCTTC | CASSLSRAVGYTF
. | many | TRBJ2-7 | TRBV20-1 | TGCAGTGCTAAAGCGGACTACGAGCAGTACTTC | CSAKADYEQYF
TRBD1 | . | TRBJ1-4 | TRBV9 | TGTGCCAGCAGCGTAGCGACAGGGATAGATGAAAAACTGTTTTTT | CASSVATGIDEKLFF
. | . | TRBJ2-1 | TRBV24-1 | TGTGCCACCAGTTCCCAGGCCTACAATGAGCAGTTCTTC | CATSSQAYNEQFF
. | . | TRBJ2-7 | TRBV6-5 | TGTGCCAGCAGTTTCCCGGGTATGAACGAGCAGTACTTC | CASSFPGMNEQYF
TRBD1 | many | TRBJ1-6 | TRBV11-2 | TGTGCCAGCAGCTTACAGGGGGCCGGGGGGAATTCACCCCTCCACTTT | CASSLQGAGGNSPLHF